The TCR beta chain described here comes from a study of cytomegalovirus exposure and HLA in healthy donors. Across the whole study: A subsequent analysis stated that the roughly 130 validation repertoires were run on the same platform as the approximately 700 first-cohort repertoires. Study observations and caveats: One later analysis, an examination of the roughly 130 validation repertoires, found that first-cohort TCR clusters tended to co-occur in them. A few CMV-associated chains proved CMV antigen-specific in vitro. Investigators reported some 150 TCR beta chains as tied to cytomegalovirus.

Measured with immunoSEQ multiplex PCR; TCRdb has only the in-frame clones, and not every one. The top ten hold about 1.9% of the sample, which has 130,000 or so clones, approximately 90% seen once. Trimming pared 1 base from V and 0 bases from J, leaving 9 bases between. The germline V gene has CDR1 MGHRA and CDR2 YSYEKL. This CDR3 region has 15 residues. About this clone: Antigen: not known.

The receptor was isolated from a young woman in good health and CMV-seronegative. This sequence joins TRBV4-1 and TRBJ1-2; D ambiguous. Source material: PBMCs. The CDR3 DNA follows: TGCGCCAGCAGCCAAGTAACGACTCCTAACTATGGCTACACCTTC. Residues: CASSQVTTPNYGYTF.